This T cell receptor (beta chain) stems from a study of CD8 T cells in ankylosing spondylitis. Germline V gene data show CDR1 as MRHNA and CDR2 as SNTAGT. The CDR3 runs 14 residues. Between the trimmed V and J ends, which lost 2 bases and 6 bases, there was a span of 12 bases. Study-wide results and caveats: Matched ankylosing spondylitis synovial fluid reportedly contained a significantly enriched population of disease-linked clones.

The sample holds a few counts of this clonotype. The antigen is undetermined. Via MiXCR, TCRdb re-called the 5' RACE reads, giving one row per CDR3 protein. The sample yields 250,000 to 300,000 distinct CDR3 sequences, 20% seen once. The sample consisted of blood, either unsorted or a sorted T cell fraction (not recorded which). The receptor was derived from a male donor with ankylosing spondylitis or in good health (not recorded which). The V and J genes are TRBV6-4 and TRBJ2-3, with a possible D match to TRBD2 (6 bases). The CDR3 loop reads CASSDPGAGDTQYF. DNA for the CDR3: TGTGCCAGCAGTGACCCCGGTGCGGGGGATACGCAGTATTTT.